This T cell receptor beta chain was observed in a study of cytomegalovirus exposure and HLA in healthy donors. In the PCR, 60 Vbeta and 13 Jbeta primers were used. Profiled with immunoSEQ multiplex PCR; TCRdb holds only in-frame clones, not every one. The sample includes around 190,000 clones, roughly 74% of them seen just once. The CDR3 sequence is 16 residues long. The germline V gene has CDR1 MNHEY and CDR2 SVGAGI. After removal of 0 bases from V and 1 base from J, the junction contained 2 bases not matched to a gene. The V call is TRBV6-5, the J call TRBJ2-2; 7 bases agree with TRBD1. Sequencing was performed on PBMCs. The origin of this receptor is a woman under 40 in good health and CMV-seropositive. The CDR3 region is CASSYSGTENTGELFF. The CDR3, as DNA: TGTGCCAGCAGTTACTCTGGGACAGAGAACACCGGGGAGCTGTTTTTT.